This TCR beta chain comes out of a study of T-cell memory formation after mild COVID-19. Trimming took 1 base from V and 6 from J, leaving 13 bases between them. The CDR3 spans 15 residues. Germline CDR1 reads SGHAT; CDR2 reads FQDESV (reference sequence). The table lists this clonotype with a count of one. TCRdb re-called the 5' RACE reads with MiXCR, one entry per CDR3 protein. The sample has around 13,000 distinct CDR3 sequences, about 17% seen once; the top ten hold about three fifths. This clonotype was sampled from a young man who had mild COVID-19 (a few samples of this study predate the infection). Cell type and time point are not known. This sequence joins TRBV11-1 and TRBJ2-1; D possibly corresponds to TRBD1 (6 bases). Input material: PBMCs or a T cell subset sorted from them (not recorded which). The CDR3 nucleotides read TGTGCCAGCAGCTTAGGAGTACAGGGCCGCAATGAGCAGTTCTTC. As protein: CASSLGVQGRNEQFF.